The 27 T cell receptor beta chains in this list originate from one sample, sequenced in a study of shared clonotypes between healthy human individuals. The protocol was immunoSEQ multiplex PCR, while the TCRdb copy is restricted to in-frame clones and leaves out a portion. The profile covers about 2.3 million clones, with 85% to 95% appearing a single time and 0.37% taken by the ten largest. Sequencing used naive CD4+ T cells from PBMCs. Sample subset: CD45RA+ positively selected. All receptors come from a man between 18 and 35 years old in good health. Some clones in this sample may be carry-over from other donors' samples.

The V call is TRBV5-1, the J call TRBJ2-3, with D possibly TRBD2 on 5 matching bases. Per germline, CDR1 SGHRS and CDR2 YFSETQ. The V end was cut by 4 bases, the J end by 6 bases, with 12 bases between. This CDR3 region has 13 residues. The CDR3 DNA reads as TGCGCCAGCAGCACCCGAACGGGGGATACGCAGTATTTT. Residues: CASSTRTGDTQYF.

This chain joins TRBV7-8 and TRBJ2-7; D might be TRBD1 (5 bases). Trimming removed 3 bases at V and 2 bases at J, with 14 bases between. The V gene's germline CDR1 is SGHVS and CDR2 FQNEAQ. The CDR3 covers 15 residues. CDR3: CASSFTTDSTYEQYF. The DNA of the CDR3 is TGTGCCAGCAGCTTCACAACCGACAGCACCTACGAGCAGTACTTC.

The chain links TRBV14 to TRBJ1-1; 7 nucleotides line up with TRBD1. After removal of 4 bases from V and 3 bases from J, the junction contained 5 bases not matched to a gene. Germline CDR1 is SGHDN and CDR2 is FVKESK. There are 14 residues in the CDR3. CDR3 nucleotide sequence: TGTGCCAGCAGCCTGTATGGGACAGACACTGAAGCTTTCTTT. This encodes CASSLYGTDTEAFF.

The V gene is TRBV10-3, the J gene TRBJ2-3; D remains unclear. V lost 2 bases, J lost 3 bases, and 12 bases lay in between. CDR1 ENHRY and CDR2 SYGVKD come from the germline V gene. The CDR3 consists of 15 residues. The CDR3 bases are TGTGCCATCAGTGAGGTGGGCGCTGGGACAGATACGCAGTATTTT. It specifies CAISEVGAGTDTQYF.

The chain recombines TRBV14 with TRBJ2-1; D might be TRBD2 (6 bases). Germline V gene sequence: CDR1 SGHDN, CDR2 FVKESK. This CDR3 region has 15 residues. Trimming cost V 3 bases and J 5 bases, with 14 bases left between them. The CDR3: CASSQGGESNNEQFF. CDR3 DNA: TGTGCCAGCAGCCAGGGGGGAGAGTCCAACAATGAGCAGTTCTTC.

The CDR3 coding sequence is TGTGCCAGCAGTGAACGGGGGTCGGGGGGATGGGTCAATGAGCAGTTCTTC. Its translation is CASSERGSGGWVNEQFF. The chain is built from TRBV6-1 and TRBJ2-1; 7 bases match TRBD2. Germline V lookup: CDR1 MNHNS, CDR2 SASEGT. This CDR3 contains 17 residues. V lost 2 bases, J lost 6 bases, and 13 bases stayed unmatched.

The gene calls are TRBV6-5 and TRBJ1-3; no clear D. The ends were cut back, 2 bases at V and 2 bases at J, with 10 bases in the middle. This CDR3 comprises 15 residues. Germline assignment: CDR1 MNHEY and CDR2 SVGAGI. The chain's CDR3 is CASSYDWTAGNTIYF. The CDR3 DNA follows: TGTGCCAGCAGTTACGATTGGACTGCTGGAAACACCATATATTTT.

This clone has just one count. V is TRBV4-1 and J is TRBJ2-5; the D is unclear. This CDR3 is 13 amino acids long. Deletions cut 1 base from V and 3 bases from J, with 6 bases between. From germline, CDR1 is MGHRA and CDR2 YSYEKL. The CDR3 sequence is CASSQATKETQYF. The DNA for the CDR3 is TGCGCCAGCAGCCAAGCCACCAAAGAGACCCAGTACTTC.

V usage is TRBV11-3 and J usage is TRBJ2-1, with TRBD1 matching 7 bases. CDR1 and CDR2 (germline): SGHNT, YENEEA. The CDR3 has 12 residues. Trimming took 5 bases from V and 13 from J; bases not matched to a gene: 8. CDR3 sequence: CASSPAQGLQFF. The CDR3 coding sequence is TGTGCCAGCAGCCCAGCACAGGGGCTACAGTTCTTC. Looking up the rest from reference TRBV11-3 and TRBJ2-1 gives the full variable domain: EAGVVQSPRYKIIEKKQPVAFWCNPISGHNTLYWYLQNLGQGPELLIRYENEEAVDDSQLPKDRFSAERLKGVDSTLKIQPAELGDSAVYLCASSPAQGLQFFGPGTRLTVL.

This clone was detected only once. This sequence joins TRBV18 and TRBJ2-2; a possible D gene is TRBD2 (5 bases). Looked up from germline, CDR1 is KGHSH and CDR2 is LQKENI. This CDR3 contains 14 residues. Trimming left V 3 bases short and J 5 bases short, with 10 bases between. CDR3 amino acids: CASSPPTGTGELFF. The CDR3, as DNA: TGTGCCAGCTCACCCCCGACGGGGACCGGGGAGCTGTTTTTT.

As to this clone: The limits of the CDR3 on the DNA are not certain, so only TCRdb's listed CDR3 is given. The rearrangement joins TRBV21-1 to TRBJ1-3. TRBV21-1 is termed a pseudogene. The CDR3 spans 15 amino acids, including both terminal residues. CDR3 amino acids: CASSNEVGSGNTIYF.

V gene TRBV5-1 combines with J gene TRBJ1-2, with D perhaps TRBD1 (6 bases). The CDR3 runs 14 residues. Germline assignment: CDR1 SGHRS and CDR2 YFSETQ. The ends were cut back, 4 bases at V and 4 bases at J, with 14 bases in the middle. In DNA, the CDR3 is TGCGCCAGCAGCGCGGACAGCCCAAGCTATGGCTACACCTTC. Amino acid sequence: CASSADSPSYGYTF.

On this clone: Other DNA sequences from this sample encode an identical CDR3 as well. The gene calls are TRBV18 and TRBJ2-3, with a possible D match to TRBD2 (5 bases). Trimming shortened V by 3 bases and J by 6 bases, and 7 bases separated the two germline ends. This CDR3 region has 12 residues. Germline V gene data show CDR1 as KGHSH and CDR2 as LQKENI. This CDR3 reads CASSPLADTQYF. In nucleotides, the CDR3 is TGTGCCAGCTCACCCTTAGCGGATACGCAGTATTTT.

The gene calls are TRBV28 and TRBJ2-7; the D gene is possibly TRBD2 (6 bases). From germline, CDR1 is MDHEN and CDR2 SYDVKM. This CDR3 has 16 residues. V lost 4 bases to trimming and J lost 6 bases, with 22 bases between them. CDR3 sequence: CASSSEGLGLSLEQYF. The CDR3 nucleotides read TGTGCCAGCAGTTCAGAGGGGCTGGGACTGTCGCTCGAGCAGTACTTC.

This chain connects TRBV7-8 to TRBJ2-7; TRBD1 aligns across 8 bases. The CDR3 loop spans 14 amino acids. V was clipped by 5 bases and J by 3 bases; unmatched bases: 6. From germline, CDR1 is SGHVS and CDR2 FQNEAQ. CDR3 in amino acids: CASSLYTGGYEQYF. The CDR3, as DNA: TGTGCCAGCAGCCTATATACAGGGGGCTACGAGCAGTACTTC.

The chain employs TRBV4-1 and TRBJ2-3; D possibly corresponds to TRBD2 (5 bases). V was cut by 5 bases and J by 2 bases, with 11 bases left in between. This CDR3 has 14 amino acids. Germline lookup yields CDR1 MGHRA and CDR2 YSYEKL. The CDR3 nucleotides read TGCGCCAGCAGCTTACGGGAATCCACAGATACGCAGTATTTT. This codes for CASSLRESTDTQYF.

V and J are TRBV7-2 and TRBJ2-4; 9 bases align to TRBD2. V gave up 0 bases and J gave up 4 bases; unmatched junction bases: 4. The germline CDR1 and CDR2 sequences are SGHTA and FQGNSA. The CDR3 totals 16 residues. The CDR3 loop reads CASSLAGTSRKNIQYF. The CDR3 coding sequence is TGTGCCAGCAGCTTAGCCGGGACTAGCCGAAAAAACATTCAGTACTTC.

This clone came up once. V is TRBV18 and J is TRBJ1-2, with D uncertain. CDR3 size: 16 residues. CDR1 and CDR2 from the germline V gene are KGHSH and LQKENI. V was shortened by 3 bases and J by 2 bases, with 16 bases between the two germline ends. CDR3 loop: CASSPSLTARNYGYTF. The CDR3 DNA sequence: TGTGCCAGCTCACCGAGTCTGACGGCGAGGAACTATGGCTACACCTTC. Together with reference TRBV18 and TRBJ1-2, the CDR3 gives the full variable domain: NAGVMQNPRHLVRRRGQEARLRCSPMKGHSHVYWYRQLPEEGLKFMVYLQKENIIDESGMPKERFSAEFPKEGPSILRIQQVVRGDSAAYFCASSPSLTARNYGYTFGSGTRLTVV.

The chain couples TRBV5-1 to TRBJ2-5, with 15 bases matching TRBD2. The CDR3 loop spans 19 amino acids. Germline V gives CDR1 SGHRS, CDR2 YFSETQ. V lost 7 bases to trimming and J lost 5 bases; unmatched junction nucleotides: 18. The CDR3 loop is CASGRPPGLAGGRWETQYF. CDR3 nucleotide sequence: TGCGCCAGCGGACGACCTCCGGGACTAGCGGGAGGTAGATGGGAGACCCAGTACTTC.

A word on this clone: One end of the junction is discordant with germline, which a read error may explain. The chain is built from TRBV30 and TRBJ2-7; TRBD1 or TRBD2 may be the D gene (5 bases each). Per germline, CDR1 GTSNPN and CDR2 SVGIG (reference sequence). This CDR3 is built from 11 residues. The CDR3 loop is CACPTRGSPVF. CDR3 coding DNA: TGTGCCTGTCCTACTAGGGGCTCTCCGGTATTC. Variable domain in full (rest from reference TRBV30 and TRBJ2-7): SQTIHQWPATLVQPVGSPLSLECTVEGTSNPNLYWYRQAAGRGLQLLFYSVGIGQISSEVPQNLSASRPQDRQFILSSKKLLLSDSGFYLCACPTRGSPVFGPGTRLTVT.

V is TRBV7-3 and J is TRBJ2-1; TRBD2 is a possible D gene (6 bases). The CDR3 totals 16 residues. Trimming left V 2 bases short and J 7 bases short, with 18 bases between. Germline loops: CDR1 SGHTA, CDR2 FQGTGA. CDR3 DNA sequence: TGTGCCAGCAGCTTATCGCAGGGACTGGGTAGGAATGAGCAGTTCTTC. Its translation: CASSLSQGLGRNEQFF.

For the CDR3, the DNA is TGTGCCAGCAGTTCGACAGGGGCCCGCACAGATACGCAGTATTTT. It codes for CASSSTGARTDTQYF. The V and J genes are TRBV7-3 and TRBJ2-3, with 8 bases aligning to TRBD1. The CDR3 spans 15 residues. Trimming took 6 bases from V and 1 from J; bases not matched to a gene: 6. Germline V gives CDR1 SGHTA, CDR2 FQGTGA. Combining the CDR3 with reference TRBV7-3 and TRBJ2-3 gives the whole variable domain GAGVSQTPSNKVTEKGKYVELRCDPISGHTALYWYRQSLGQGPEFLIYFQGTGAADDSGLPNDRFFAVRPEGSVSTLKIQRTERGDSAVYLCASSSTGARTDTQYFGPGTRLTVL.

This chain links TRBV9 with TRBJ2-3, with 15 bases that match TRBD2. This CDR3 has 19 residues. After removal of 0 bases from V and 2 bases from J, the junction contained 7 bases not matched to a gene. Germline CDR1 is SGDLS and CDR2 is YYNGEE. DNA of the CDR3: TGTGCCAGCAGCGTAGCTACGGGACTAGCGGGAGGCTACACAGATACGCAGTATTTT. It yields the protein CASSVATGLAGGYTDTQYF.

The chain couples TRBV2 to TRBJ2-2; possible D gene TRBD2, 6 bases. The CDR3 runs 13 residues. The V end was cut by 7 bases, the J end by 5 bases, with 11 bases between. CDR1 SNHLY and CDR2 FYNNEI come from the germline V gene. The CDR3 nucleotides read TGTGCCAGCACAAAGGAGGGGACCGGGGAGCTGTTTTTT. Protein sequence: CASTKEGTGELFF.

The chain has TRBV5-8 and TRBJ2-2, with unresolved D. Germline V CDR1 and CDR2: SGHTS, YDEGEE. V lost 4 bases and J 4 bases, leaving 8 bases between the germline ends. The CDR3 totals 13 residues. For the CDR3, the DNA is TGTGCCAGCAGCGCCCCCCCCACCGGGGAGCTGTTTTTT. This gives the protein CASSAPPTGELFF.

The CDR3 DNA is TGTGCCAGCTCAATGGGGGCCCTAGATACGCAGTATTTT. Its translation is CASSMGALDTQYF. The chain couples TRBV25-1 to TRBJ2-3; maybe TRBD1 (6 bases). The CDR3 extends over 13 amino acids. CDR1 is MGHDK and CDR2 is SYGVNS in the germline V gene. Trimming pared 8 bases from V and 5 bases from J, leaving 14 bases between.

The rearrangement links TRBV27 to TRBJ2-7; TRBD2 aligns across 10 bases. Germline loops: CDR1 MNHEY, CDR2 SMNVEV (reference sequence). The CDR3 length is 16 residues. The V and J ends lost 2 bases and 7 bases, in that order; junction bases with no gene match: 11. The CDR3 spells CASSLRGSGRAREQYF. As DNA, the CDR3 is TGTGCCAGCAGTTTAAGGGGGAGCGGGAGGGCCAGGGAGCAGTACTTC.